The entry below describes one TCR beta chain. No antigen is known for it. Assay: immunoSEQ multiplex PCR; the TCRdb copy retains only in-frame clones and omits some. The sample records roughly 100,000 clones, around 90% being singletons. Per the germline V gene, CDR1 is SEHNR and CDR2 is FQNEAQ (reference sequence). The germline V and J ends were trimmed by 5 bases and 1 base, with 11 bases remaining between them. The length of the CDR3 is 14 residues. The data were obtained in a study of T cell responses to AZD1222 COVID-19 vaccine. General observations from the study: Variant regions that are unmutated are reportedly the target of nearly half of spike-specific TCRs. There were mostly white British donors and more females than males, and clonal diversity was possibly underestimated. The repertoires were collected only after the peak T cell response.

The TCR comes from an adult in good health. The gene calls are TRBV7-9 and TRBJ1-1; D gene unclear. The sequences come from peripheral blood, collected on day 0 of AZD1222 vaccination. The CDR3 bases are TGTGCCAGCAGCCGAGAGAACAGGAACACTGAAGCTTTCTTT. Residues: CASSRENRNTEAFF.